The 6 T cell receptor beta chains listed next were all sequenced from one sample in a study of shared clonotypes between healthy human individuals. The repertoire was sequenced with immunoSEQ multiplex PCR; TCRdb's copy has only in-frame clones and lacks some. The top ten hold over 0.12% of the sample, which has approximately 2.5 million clones, more than 80% seen once. Sequencing input: naive CD4+ T cells sorted from blood. Subset indicated: CD45RA+ positively selected. The receptors shown here come from a man between 18 and 35 years old in good health.

The chain has TRBV5-1 and TRBJ2-1; 7 bases line up with TRBD2. Losses at the gene ends were 2 bases for V and 6 bases for J; bases not matched to a gene: 5. Germline V lookup: CDR1 SGHRS, CDR2 YFSETQ. The CDR3 has 14 residues. CDR3 protein: CASSFGGKGNEQFF. In DNA form, the CDR3 reads TGCGCCAGCAGCTTCGGGGGGAAAGGCAATGAGCAGTTCTTC.

This sequence joins TRBV12-5 and TRBJ2-2; tentative D call: TRBD1 (5 bases). CDR3 length: 12 amino acids. With 6 bases removed from V and 8 bases from J, the gap between germline ends came to 10 bases. Germline V gene data show CDR1 as LGHNT and CDR2 as FRNRAP. As DNA, the CDR3 is TGTGCTAGTGGCCGTCCAGGGGGGGAGCTGTTTTTT. Its translation is CASGRPGGELFF.

The chain joins TRBV10-3 to TRBJ1-1, with D hard to call. The CDR3 runs to 12 residues. Trimming left V 8 bases short and J 1 base short, with 8 bases between. CDR1 is ENHRY and CDR2 is SYGVKD in the germline V gene. Written as DNA, the CDR3 is TGTGCCATCGCGGCGGGGAACACTGAAGCTTTCTTT. This encodes CAIAAGNTEAFF.

The sample holds one count of this clone. The chain has TRBV9 and TRBJ2-4, with 8 bases lining up with TRBD2. CDR1 and CDR2 (germline): SGDLS, YYNGEE. V was clipped by 4 bases and J by 10 bases; unmatched bases: 16. The CDR3 contains 16 residues. CDR3 in DNA: TGTGCCAGCAGCCCTGGCCCCCTAGCGGGTACTGAAATTCAGTACTTC. Protein product: CASSPGPLAGTEIQYF.

This clone occurred a few times. The V call is TRBV7-8, the J call TRBJ1-2; TRBD1 might be the D (6 bases). Trimming took 1 base from V and 8 from J, leaving 14 bases between them. The CDR3 length is 14 residues. The V gene's germline CDR1 is SGHVS and CDR2 FQNEAQ. The CDR3: CASSLELRGRGYTF. The CDR3 DNA follows: TGTGCCAGCAGCTTAGAGTTACGGGGGCGAGGCTACACCTTC.

V and J are TRBV6-5 and TRBJ2-7, with 11 bases matching TRBD2. CDR1 MNHEY and CDR2 SVGAGI come from the germline V gene. The CDR3 has 14 amino acids. V trimming: 8 bases; J trimming: 6 bases; junction bases outside the gene matches: 9. The CDR3 reads CASGSGLAGGEQYF. CDR3 nucleotide sequence: TGTGCCAGCGGGTCCGGGCTAGCGGGAGGCGAGCAGTACTTC.